The clone carrying this T cell receptor beta chain was seen a handful of times. Its antigen is unknown. Expressed TCRB transcripts were sequenced because the entire RNA isolate underwent reverse transcription. Method: immunoSEQ multiplex PCR; TCRdb's copy keeps in-frame clones and lacks some. The data contain 400,000 or so clones, 8% to 10% of them singletons. The data are from a study of beta chain features in type 1 diabetes. Study as a whole: All of the samples together had 85 million to 140 million sorted cells examined. Findings and caveats of the study: Within each of all four CD4+ subsets, Type 1 diabetes patients had TCRB CDR3s that were moderately but significantly shorter. Whether TCRB rearrangement is influenced by HLA type was left unresolved in this analysis.

Looked up from germline, CDR1 is SGHTA and CDR2 is FQGNSA. The CDR3 is made up of 16 amino acids. With 1 base clipped from V and 2 bases from J, the junction kept 3 bases outside the gene matches. Sorted CD4+ subsets: naive, central memory, regulatory, stem cell-like memory (CD45RO/CCR7/CD25/CD127/CD95/CD27 panel). Purity of each sorted population was above 95%. The rearrangement joins TRBV7-2 to TRBJ2-1; 9 nucleotides align to TRBD2. The material sequenced was central memory CD4+ T cells from blood. This TCR came from a man aged 25 to 40 with type 1 diabetes. The CDR3 DNA reads TGTGCCAGCAGCTTAGAGAGCGGGGGGACCTACAATGAGCAGTTCTTC. It encodes CASSLESGGTYNEQFF.